This record covers a single T cell receptor beta chain. Its antigen remains unidentified. Nothing much larger sits one base from this clone, and base qualities are not available. The roughly 39 donors, aged about 6 to 95 years, were systemically healthy Caucasian individuals from Russia. Approximately 11 milliliters of peripheral blood were drawn from each donor into EDTA-treated Vacutainer tubes. Ficoll-Paque density-gradient centrifugation was used to isolate PBMCs, with at least 7 million per sample. Trizol reagent was used to extract total RNA from PBMCs, with at least 6 micrograms per sample. Naive CD45RAhigh/CD27high T cell percentages were measured by flow cytometry on a PBMC aliquot from every donor. The CDR3, cysteine through phenylalanine, is 14 amino acids long. The only DNA kept is the CDR3, 42 bases in frame from the first base. V has 5 bases trimmed and J has 1 base trimmed; junction bases matching no gene number 2. As encoded in the germline V gene, CDR1 is SGHTA while CDR2 is FQGNSA.

The protocol used for the library was 5' RACE. The sequencer was an Illumina HiSeq 2500. The second PCR ran for roughly 6 to 11 cycles and used a J-beta primer mix along with a sample-barcoded 5' primer. A unique molecular identifier was introduced onto each TCR beta cDNA molecule by a template-switch 5' adaptor carrying 12 random nucleotides. Each sample yielded at least 2.5 million CDR3-containing paired-end reads. First-strand cDNA was synthesized from all RNA with the Mint cDNA synthesis kit, primed by a TRBC-specific oligonucleotide. After uracil-DNA glycosylase treatment, a first 18-cycle PCR used universal primers M1SS and BC2_uni_R on all cDNA. The published analysis was carried out like this. Normalization of each sample was performed by random selection of 1 million high-quality reads, each carrying a distinct molecular identifier. Instead of being binned into consensus sequences, reads that shared molecular identifiers were thrown out. MiTCR, run with a Q25 quality threshold and the strictest error-elimination algorithm, handled CDR3 identification, clonotype clustering and error correction. A nonparametric unseen species model with Euler transformation was used to estimate a lower bound on total TCR beta diversity. The public reads were reprocessed in TCRdb via fastp at Q25 and MiXCR, keeping in-frame beta chains. Rows matching on CDR3 protein sequence are summarized as one entry with the most common DNA and genes. The V and J calls were determined by TCRdb, not by the authors. Present in this sample are some 1.7 million distinct CDR3 sequences, about 30% of which were seen just once. In total, the top ten clones hold more than 6% of the sample.

The data stem from a study of blood T cells in healthy people across ages (dated by TCRdb to the mid-2010s). Looking at the study overall: In model experiments, template switching captured about one uniquely barcoded TCR beta cDNA molecule for every two T cells. To avoid experimental bias, donors of different ages were distributed randomly across sequencing lanes. Donors were grouped into four age groups: young (average 16 years), middle-aged (roughly 40), aged (about 59) and long-lived (approximately 78). The study analyzed two additional independent replicas of 1 million unique cDNA reads from the same blood draw for two donors, one aged 18 to 30 and one aged 80 or older. The study measured age-related changes in TCR beta repertoire diversity using deep sequencing normalized with unique cDNA molecular identifiers.

The full study reports these points: Observed TCR beta diversity per million T cells fell roughly linearly with age, and a significant reduction was already apparent by age about 38. Because profiling used bulk unsorted PBMCs, naive and antigen-experienced compartments could not be compared conclusively. Compared with the aged group, the long-lived group had more naive CD4+ T cells, fewer expanded clones and increased TCR diversity, a pattern suggesting age selection. Observed TCR beta diversity correlated strongly with the percentage of naive T cells measured by flow cytometry. Estimates of total diversity based on one million sequenced T cells were regarded as lower bounds and as underestimates. Because the CMV infection status of the donors was unknown, age-related changes in expanded clonotypes may potentially have been confounded.

The clonotype was recovered from a woman in her 30s in good health. The V and J genes are TRBV7-2 and TRBJ1-1, with 9 bases aligning to TRBD1. The source material was blood. The CDR3 loop reads CASSRTGENTEAFF. The DNA sequence is given as TGTGCCAGCAGCCGGACAGGGGAGAACACTGAAGCTTTCTTT.